This T cell receptor beta chain originates from a study of blood T cell repertoires in COVID-19. CDR1 MDHEN and CDR2 SYDVKM come from the germline V gene. This CDR3 has 13 amino acids. V lost 6 bases, J lost 0 bases, and 9 bases lay in between. TCRdb's copy holds only in-frame clones and misses some; the assay was immunoSEQ multiplex PCR. The data contain about 97,000 clones, around 80% of them singletons. The rearrangement links TRBV28 to TRBJ2-7, with TRBD2 as a possible D gene (6 bases). This TCR derives from a man aged 55 to 69 with active or convalescent COVID-19. Sequencing was performed on peripheral blood. CDR3 DNA: TGTGCCAGCAGCGGGGGACCCTCCTACGAGCAGTACTTC. Translated, it gives CASSGGPSYEQYF.